This TCR beta chain was sequenced for a study of T cell responses to AZD1222 COVID-19 vaccine. Background on the study: Samples with a second dose at about 4 or about 12 weeks were pooled together. Findings and caveats of the study: There were mostly white British donors and more females than males, and clonal diversity was possibly underestimated. The study identified only a handful of AZD1222 recipients as seropositive at baseline. Spike-specific TCR breadth and depth both grew after two AZD1222 doses.

Per the germline V gene, CDR1 is SGHRS and CDR2 is YFSETQ. This CDR3 has 15 residues. V lost 4 bases to trimming and J lost 3 bases; unmatched junction nucleotides: 7. Remarks on this clone: Its specificity is unknown.

Repertoires were generated with immunoSEQ multiplex PCR, while TCRdb's copy carries only in-frame clones and drops some. Of about 170,000 clones listed, 75% to 95% are singletons. The source is an adult in good health. The sequences come from peripheral blood, collected on day 0 of AZD1222 vaccination. J is TRBJ2-5 and V is TRBV5-1; 9 bases fit TRBD1. This CDR3 reads CASSPLGDREETQYF. DNA of the CDR3: TGCGCCAGCAGCCCCCTTGGGGACAGGGAAGAGACCCAGTACTTC.